These 26 T cell receptor beta chains were all obtained from the same sample, sequenced in a study of cytomegalovirus exposure and HLA in healthy donors. In the PCR, 60 Vbeta and 13 Jbeta primers were used. The protocol was immunoSEQ multiplex PCR, while the TCRdb copy is restricted to in-frame clones and leaves out a portion. The table lists tens of thousands of clones, about four fifths of them singletons, with around 10% in the top ten. The sample was PBMCs. The receptors shown here come from a male donor in good health and CMV-seropositive.

The chain combines TRBV29-1 with TRBJ2-3; 13 bases line up with TRBD2. The CDR3 length is 17 residues. Germline CDR1 and CDR2: SQVTM and ANQGSEA. V shed 6 bases and J 6 bases; nucleotides not matched to a gene: 15. The CDR3 DNA follows: TGCAGCGTCGATACGGTGTGGGGACTAGCGGGACCGGATACGCAGTATTTT. Translation gives CSVDTVWGLAGPDTQYF.

This clone has just one count. In DNA form, the CDR3 reads TGTGCCAGCTCACTCGCTAGCGGGAGCTCCTACAATGAGCAGTTCTTC. Encoded protein: CASSLASGSSYNEQFF. This sequence joins TRBV18 and TRBJ2-1; TRBD2 matches 10 bases. The CDR3 length is 16 residues. V was clipped by 4 bases and J by 0 bases; unmatched bases: 3. CDR1 is KGHSH and CDR2 is LQKENI in the germline V gene.

This chain joins TRBV7-2 and TRBJ2-4; TRBD2 matches at 15 bases. Losses at the gene ends were 5 bases for V and 0 bases for J; bases not matched to a gene: 8. CDR1 SGHTA and CDR2 FQGNSA come from the germline V gene. This CDR3 is built from 19 residues. The CDR3, as DNA: TGTGCCAGCAGCCCGTCCGGGACTAGCGGGGGGATAGCCAAAAACATTCAGTACTTC. Translated: CASSPSGTSGGIAKNIQYF.

This clone is a singleton in its sample. The gene calls are TRBV4-1 and TRBJ2-1, with TRBD2 matching over 12 bases. Trimming cost V 6 bases and J 4 bases; bases outside gene matches: 4. CDR1 is MGHRA and CDR2 is YSYEKL in the germline V gene. This CDR3 is built from 15 residues. CDR3 DNA: TGCGCCAGCAGTCGTCTAGCGGGGGGGTACAATGAGCAGTTCTTC. Translation gives CASSRLAGGYNEQFF.

The J gene is TRBJ2-7, the V gene TRBV14; weak D call: TRBD1 (5 bases). The V end was cut by 2 bases, the J end by 9 bases, with 20 bases between. The CDR3 runs to 15 residues. Germline V gives CDR1 SGHDN, CDR2 FVKESK. CDR3 bases: TGTGCCAGCAGCCAAACCTTCACAGGACGGTGGGCGCAGTACTTC. It encodes CASSQTFTGRWAQYF.

The chain couples TRBV5-1 to TRBJ2-1; no clear D gene. With 1 base removed from V and 0 bases from J, the gap between germline ends came to 5 bases. CDR1 and CDR2 from the germline V gene are SGHRS and YFSETQ. The CDR3 covers 14 residues. The CDR3 bases are TGCGCCAGCAGCTTGACAGTCTCCTACAATGAGCAGTTCTTC. It yields the protein CASSLTVSYNEQFF.

This sequence joins TRBV19 and TRBJ2-2; possibly TRBD1 for D (6 bases). V was pared by 4 bases and J by 3 bases, with 18 bases between. Germline V gene lookup returns CDR1 LNHDA and CDR2 SQIVND (reference sequence). This CDR3 is built from 17 residues. The DNA for the CDR3 is TGTGCCAGTAGTACCCCCCGGGGACAACGGCACACCGGGGAGCTGTTTTTT. Translation gives CASSTPRGQRHTGELFF.

In this sample, this clone turned up a few times. The rearrangement uses TRBV28 and TRBJ2-1, with a weak D call TRBD2 (5 bases). V lost 10 bases and J lost 8, with 18 bases in between. This CDR3 spans 13 amino acids. CDR1 MDHEN and CDR2 SYDVKM come from the germline V gene. CDR3 DNA sequence: TGTGCCACCAGCTCTAGCTTTCTCCATGAGCAGTTCTTC. This codes for CATSSSFLHEQFF.

This chain uses TRBV7-2 with TRBJ2-3, with D hard to call. V gave up 3 bases and J gave up 3 bases, with 4 bases separating them. The CDR3 totals 12 residues. Per germline, CDR1 SGHTA and CDR2 FQGNSA. The CDR3 loop is CASSFYTDTQYF. CDR3 nucleotide sequence: TGTGCCAGCAGCTTTTATACAGATACGCAGTATTTT.

The gene calls are TRBV2 and TRBJ1-3; D is perhaps TRBD1 (5 bases). The V end lost 7 bases, the J end lost 2 bases, and 15 bases lay between the germline ends. Germline CDR1 is SNHLY and CDR2 is FYNNEI. The CDR3 length is 15 residues. The chain's CDR3 is CASTSDSLPGNTIYF. The CDR3 DNA reads as TGTGCCAGCACTAGTGACAGCCTTCCTGGAAACACCATATATTTT.

The chain has TRBV2 and TRBJ2-1, with 13 bases identical to TRBD2. This CDR3 contains 16 residues. Losses at the gene ends were 7 bases for V and 10 bases for J; bases not matched to a gene: 13. Germline lookup yields CDR1 SNHLY and CDR2 FYNNEI. CDR3 in DNA: TGTGCCAGCACCTACCGAGGACTAGCGGGAGCGGAGGAGCAGTTCTTC. It yields the protein CASTYRGLAGAEEQFF.

The gene calls are TRBV4-2 and TRBJ2-2; D unresolved. Germline V CDR1 and CDR2: LGHNA, YNFKEQ. V dropped 10 bases and J dropped 5 bases, with 8 bases sitting between them. This CDR3 is 11 amino acids long. The CDR3 DNA is TGTGCCACCGAGAAGACCGGGGAGCTGTTTTTT. Translating it yields CATEKTGELFF.

V gene TRBV2 combines with J gene TRBJ1-2; D unclear. V shed 5 bases and J shed 1 base, with 8 bases lying between them. CDR1 and CDR2 from the germline V gene are SNHLY and FYNNEI. The CDR3 sequence is 13 residues long. This CDR3 reads CASSHKINYGYTF. CDR3 bases: TGTGCCAGCAGTCACAAGATTAACTATGGCTACACCTTC. Variable domain in full (rest from reference TRBV2 and TRBJ1-2): EPEVTQTPSHQVTQMGQEVILRCVPISNHLYFYWYRQILGQKVEFLVSFYNNEISEKSEIFDDQFSVERPDGSNFTLKIRSTKLEDSAMYFCASSHKINYGYTFGSGTRLTVV.

The rearrangement links TRBV7-2 to TRBJ1-1; 8 positions match TRBD1. The germline V gene encodes CDR1 SGHTA and CDR2 FQGNSA. The CDR3 totals 15 residues. V gave up 1 base and J gave up 1 base; unmatched junction bases: 2. The CDR3 nucleotides are TGTGCCAGCAGCTTAGGGGACAGGAAGAACACTGAAGCTTTCTTT. Protein product: CASSLGDRKNTEAFF.

This sequence joins TRBV5-1 and TRBJ2-2; the D gene is possibly TRBD2 (6 bases). The V gene lost 0 bases and the J gene lost 4 bases, with 10 bases spanning the gap. Germline V CDR1 and CDR2: SGHRS, YFSETQ. The CDR3 covers 15 residues. CDR3 in amino acids: CASSLASVGTGELFF. CDR3 nucleotides: TGCGCCAGCAGCTTGGCTAGCGTCGGCACCGGGGAGCTGTTTTTT.

This clone appeared once. The rearrangement links TRBV11-2 to TRBJ1-3; D is ambiguous. The CDR3 is 13 residues long. Germline V lookup: CDR1 SGHAT, CDR2 FQNNGV. Trimming cost V 2 bases and J 5 bases, with 7 bases left between them. For the CDR3, the DNA is TGTGCCAGCAGCTTATCACAGCGAAACACCATATATTTT. Encoded protein: CASSLSQRNTIYF.

The count of this clone is one. This chain joins TRBV19 and TRBJ1-6; D is perhaps TRBD1 (6 bases). Germline-derived CDR1 and CDR2 are LNHDA and SQIVND (reference sequence). The CDR3 is made up of 15 amino acids. Trimming took off 6 bases at V and 7 bases at J, with 16 bases between the two ends. The CDR3: CASRLGGTINSPLHF. CDR3 in DNA: TGTGCCAGTAGGTTAGGGGGAACCATCAATTCACCCCTCCACTTT. The full variable domain, with the rest looked up from reference TRBV19 and TRBJ1-6, is DGGITQSPKYLFRKEGQNVTLSCEQNLNHDAMYWYRQDPGQGLRLIYYSQIVNDFQKGDIAEGYSVSREKKESFPLTVTSAQKNPTAFYLCASRLGGTINSPLHFGNGTRLTVT.

DNA for the CDR3: TGCGCCAGCAGCTCTGGCACGGGAGGGCCGTGGGAGACCCAGTACTTC. It encodes CASSSGTGGPWETQYF. This sequence joins TRBV5-1 and TRBJ2-5; TRBD2 matches 8 bases. CDR1 and CDR2 from the germline V gene are SGHRS and YFSETQ. The CDR3 loop spans 16 amino acids. Unmatched junction bases numbered 12, after V lost 3 bases and J lost 5 bases. Filled out from reference TRBV5-1 and TRBJ2-5, the complete variable domain reads KAGVTQTPRYLIKTRGQQVTLSCSPISGHRSVSWYQQTPGQGLQFLFEYFSETQRNKGNFPGRFSGRQFSNSRSEMNVSTLELGDSALYLCASSSGTGGPWETQYFGPGTRLLVL.

This clone appeared a single time. The chain employs TRBV7-2 and TRBJ2-7; 9 nucleotides agree with TRBD2. V was pared by 1 base and J by 4 bases, with 11 bases of the junction left unmatched. Germline V gives CDR1 SGHTA, CDR2 FQGNSA. The CDR3 extends over 17 amino acids. For the CDR3, the DNA is TGTGCCAGCAGCTTAGGGTTCGGTCGCGGGGGGGCATACGAGCAGTACTTC. Residues: CASSLGFGRGGAYEQYF.

The chain recombines TRBV5-1 with TRBJ2-5; maybe TRBD2 (6 bases). Trimming took 0 bases from V and 5 from J, leaving 11 bases between them. Germline-derived CDR1 and CDR2 are SGHRS and YFSETQ. This CDR3 contains 14 residues. This CDR3 is CASSLVPGRETQYF. CDR3 DNA: TGCGCCAGCAGCTTGGTTCCGGGGAGGGAGACCCAGTACTTC. Together with reference TRBV5-1 and TRBJ2-5, the CDR3 gives the full variable domain: KAGVTQTPRYLIKTRGQQVTLSCSPISGHRSVSWYQQTPGQGLQFLFEYFSETQRNKGNFPGRFSGRQFSNSRSEMNVSTLELGDSALYLCASSLVPGRETQYFGPGTRLLVL.

The rearrangement joins TRBV2 to TRBJ2-2, with a weak D call TRBD1 (5 bases). Deletions cut 6 bases from V and 4 bases from J, with 9 bases between. CDR3 length: 13 amino acids. Per germline, CDR1 SNHLY and CDR2 FYNNEI. The CDR3 here is CASRADSTGELFF. The CDR3 DNA follows: TGTGCCAGCAGGGCAGACAGCACCGGGGAGCTGTTTTTT. Supplemented by reference TRBV2 and TRBJ2-2, the full variable domain reads EPEVTQTPSHQVTQMGQEVILRCVPISNHLYFYWYRQILGQKVEFLVSFYNNEISEKSEIFDDQFSVERPDGSNFTLKIRSTKLEDSAMYFCASRADSTGELFFGEGSRLTVL.

The chain employs TRBV15 and TRBJ2-6; 9 bases align to TRBD1. This CDR3 has 19 amino acids. CDR1 and CDR2 from the germline V gene are LNHNV and YYDKDF (reference sequence). J was trimmed by 2 bases and V by 8 bases; bases with no gene match: 16. CDR3 residues: CATGARLGQGRAGANVLTF. CDR3 bases: TGTGCCACCGGCGCACGTCTGGGACAGGGAAGGGCTGGGGCCAACGTCCTGACTTTC.

J is TRBJ1-2 and V is TRBV5-6; TRBD1 aligns across 7 bases. The CDR3 covers 13 residues. With 0 bases clipped from V and 7 bases from J, the junction kept 3 bases outside the gene matches. Per germline, CDR1 SGHDT and CDR2 YYEEEE. CDR3 loop: CASSLGQGTGYTF. CDR3 DNA sequence: TGTGCCAGCAGCTTGGGACAGGGTACTGGCTACACCTTC.

The V gene is TRBV5-1, the J gene TRBJ2-1; possibly TRBD1 for D (6 bases). The CDR3 has 13 amino acids. The V end was cut by 4 bases, the J end by 4 bases, with 9 bases between. Germline CDR1 and CDR2: SGHRS and YFSETQ. In nucleotides, the CDR3 is TGCGCCAGCAGCCCAGACAGGTACAATGAGCAGTTCTTC. It encodes CASSPDRYNEQFF.

The chain employs TRBV19 and TRBJ1-1; the D gene is possibly TRBD1 (5 bases). V was pared by 7 bases and J by 1 base, with 22 bases between. Germline CDR1 LNHDA, CDR2 SQIVND (reference sequence). The CDR3 runs to 17 residues. The CDR3 nucleotides are TGTGCCAGTATACACCAGGGTAAGGGGATCACGAACACTGAAGCTTTCTTT. It encodes CASIHQGKGITNTEAFF.

As DNA, the CDR3 is TGTGCCAGCCGGGACAGCCGGGGCTCTGAAGCTTTCTTT. This codes for CASRDSRGSEAFF. This chain joins TRBV28 and TRBJ1-1, with TRBD1 matching 7 bases. Germline V gives CDR1 MDHEN, CDR2 SYDVKM. The ends lost 8 bases at V and 6 bases at J; junction bases unmatched: 9. The length of the CDR3 is 13 residues.